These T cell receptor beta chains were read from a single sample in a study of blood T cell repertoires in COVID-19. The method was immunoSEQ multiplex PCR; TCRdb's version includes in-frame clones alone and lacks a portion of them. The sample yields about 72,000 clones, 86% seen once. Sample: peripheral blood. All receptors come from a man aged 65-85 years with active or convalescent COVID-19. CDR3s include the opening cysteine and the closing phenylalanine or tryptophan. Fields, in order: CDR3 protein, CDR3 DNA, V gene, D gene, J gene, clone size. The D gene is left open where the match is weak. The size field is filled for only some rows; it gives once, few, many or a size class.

CASSQEGYRQRNTGELFF,TGTGCCAGCAGCCAGGAGGGATACCGGCAGAGGAACACCGGGGAGCTGTTTTTT,TRBV14,.,TRBJ2-2,.
CASSFEGGTGGIEQYF,TGTGCCAGCAGTTTCGAAGGTGGGACAGGGGGAATCGAGCAGTACTTC,TRBV28,TRBD1,TRBJ2-7,.
CASSQWGVDSTDTQYF,TGTGCCAGCAGCCAGTGGGGAGTGGATAGCACAGATACGCAGTATTTT,TRBV14,.,TRBJ2-3,once
CASSLRAEAFF,TGTGCCAGCAGCCTTCGGGCTGAAGCTTTCTTT,TRBV5-6,.,TRBJ1-1,.
CASRTSGTSTDTQYF,TGCGCCAGCAGGACTAGCGGGACGAGCACAGATACGCAGTATTTT,TRBV10-1,TRBD2,TRBJ2-3,.
CASSSPDTLNTEAFF,TGTGCCAGCAGCTCCCCTGACACGTTGAACACTGAAGCTTTCTTT,TRBV5-6,.,TRBJ1-1,.
CASSVEGDTRGGELFF,TGTGCCAGCAGCGTAGAAGGAGATACCAGGGGCGGGGAGCTGTTTTTT,TRBV9,.,TRBJ2-2,.
CASSESTLDTQYF,TGTGCCAGCAGTGAGTCTACTTTAGATACGCAGTATTTT,TRBV6-4,.,TRBJ2-3,.
CASSLLQYEQYF,TGTGCCAGCAGTTTGCTGCAGTACGAGCAGTACTTC,TRBV28,.,TRBJ2-7,.
CASSISGNKETQYF,TGCGCCAGCAGCATTAGCGGGAACAAAGAGACCCAGTACTTC,TRBV5-1,TRBD2,TRBJ2-5,.